The 28 T cell receptor beta chains below were found in one sample sequenced in a study of siplizumab effects on memory and regulatory T cells. TCRdb's table, derived via immunoSEQ multiplex PCR, lists solely in-frame clones and lacks some. This table holds around 68,000 clones, over 75% found once. Sequences were obtained from Tregs sorted from blood. The receptors here all came from a human donor in good health.

This clone was recorded many times. The chain links TRBV10-3 to TRBJ2-1; 12 positions match TRBD2. With V trimmed by 3 bases and J by 8 bases, 8 bases remained unmatched. This CDR3 has 16 amino acids. Per the germline V gene, CDR1 is ENHRY and CDR2 is SYGVKD. This CDR3 is CAISDQGLAGQYEQFF. The DNA for the CDR3 is TGTGCCATCAGTGATCAGGGACTAGCGGGCCAGTATGAGCAGTTCTTC.

V usage is TRBV7-9 and J usage is TRBJ1-4; D uncertain. V dropped 2 bases and J dropped 7 bases, with 11 bases sitting between them. The CDR3 has 14 residues. Germline values: CDR1 SEHNR, CDR2 FQNEAQ (reference sequence). The CDR3 reads CASSLWTYTEKLFF. As DNA, the CDR3 is TGTGCCAGCAGCTTATGGACTTACACTGAAAAACTGTTTTTT.

This clone has only a few counts. The rearrangement joins TRBV28 to TRBJ1-5, with unresolved D. Germline CDR1 MDHEN, CDR2 SYDVKM. The CDR3 totals 14 residues. Trimming left V 6 bases short and J 0 bases short, with 9 bases between. In DNA, the CDR3 is TGTGCCAGCAGATTAGTAGATAGCAATCAGCCCCAGCATTTT. Protein: CASRLVDSNQPQHF.

The chain couples TRBV7-3 to TRBJ2-6; D remains unclear. With 4 bases removed from V and 1 base from J, the gap between germline ends came to 2 bases. CDR3 size: 13 residues. Germline V gene lookup returns CDR1 SGHTA and CDR2 FQGTGA. The CDR3 is CASSWSGANVLTF. The CDR3 DNA follows: TGTGCCAGCAGCTGGTCTGGGGCCAACGTCCTGACTTTC.

The chain employs TRBV28 and TRBJ2-1; 9 nucleotides line up with TRBD2. The germline V gene encodes CDR1 MDHEN and CDR2 SYDVKM. The CDR3 covers 16 residues. Losses at the gene ends were 6 bases for V and 0 bases for J; bases not matched to a gene: 6. CDR3 sequence (DNA): TGTGCCAGCAGATATAGCGGGAGTTTCTCCTACAATGAGCAGTTCTTC. Protein: CASRYSGSFSYNEQFF.

In this sample, this clone turned up once. The chain couples TRBV7-2 to TRBJ1-6, with D perhaps matching TRBD1 (5 bases). Germline V CDR1 and CDR2: SGHTA, FQGNSA. V was pared by 5 bases and J by 4 bases, with 15 bases between. The CDR3 spans 16 residues. The CDR3 region has the DNA TGTGCCAGCAGCCGTGACAGTCCCCAATATAATTCACCCCTCCACTTT. Protein product: CASSRDSPQYNSPLHF.

The chain carries TRBV7-9 and TRBJ2-5; the D call may be TRBD1 or TRBD2 (5 bases each). Trimming removed 4 bases at V and 3 bases at J, with 12 bases between. Looked up from germline, CDR1 is SEHNR and CDR2 is FQNEAQ (reference sequence). This CDR3 has 14 residues. CDR3 sequence (DNA): TGTGCCAGCAGCTCCCGAAGGGGAGAAGAGACCCAGTACTTC. Protein: CASSSRRGEETQYF.

V and J are TRBV6-6 and TRBJ2-7; possible D gene TRBD2, 5 bases. The germline V and J ends were trimmed by 4 bases and 0 bases, with 7 bases remaining between them. The germline gives CDR1 MNHNY, CDR2 SVGAGI (reference sequence). The CDR3 contains 13 residues. For the CDR3, the DNA is TGTGCCAGCAGTTCTACTAGCTCCTACGAGCAGTACTTC. Its translation: CASSSTSSYEQYF.

Comments on this clone: At one boundary the junction diverges from the germline segment, which might be a read error. V gene TRBV7-9 combines with J gene TRBJ1-1, with a possible D match to TRBD1 (5 bases). The CDR3 is made up of 13 amino acids. The germline V gene has CDR1 SEHNR and CDR2 FQNEAQ (reference sequence). CDR3 region: CASNTFGADLALF. In nucleotides, the CDR3 is TGTGCCAGCAACACTTTCGGGGCAGACCTCGCCCTCTTT.

The chain couples TRBV7-2 to TRBJ1-2; no reliable D call. V lost 4 bases and J 0 bases, leaving 9 bases between the germline ends. Germline CDR1 SGHTA, CDR2 FQGNSA. The CDR3 runs to 14 residues. The CDR3 loop is CASSSRTANYGYTF. CDR3 nucleotide sequence: TGTGCCAGCAGCTCGAGGACTGCTAACTATGGCTACACCTTC.

V and J are TRBV10-3 and TRBJ2-7; 7 bases agree with TRBD1. The ends lost 7 bases at V and 1 base at J; junction bases unmatched: 4. CDR3 length equals 13 residues. Per germline, CDR1 ENHRY and CDR2 SYGVKD. CDR3 region: CAITAQGSYEQYF. The CDR3 DNA reads TGTGCCATCACCGCACAGGGGTCCTACGAGCAGTACTTC.

The CDR3 loop reads CASSQTGSSYNEQFF. The CDR3 nucleotides read TGCGCCAGCAGCCAAACAGGGAGTTCCTACAATGAGCAGTTCTTC. The J gene is TRBJ2-1, the V gene TRBV10-1, with a weak D call TRBD1 (6 bases). Germline V gene data show CDR1 as WNHNN and CDR2 as SYGVQD (reference sequence). V was trimmed by 6 bases and J by 1 base, leaving 13 bases between them. The CDR3 is 15 residues long.

The CDR3 loop reads CASSKQGQGGEKLFF. In DNA, the CDR3 is TGTGCCAGCAGTAAACAGGGACAGGGAGGGGAAAAACTGTTTTTT. The chain is built from TRBV6-1 and TRBJ1-4; the match to TRBD1 covers 9 bases. Germline V lookup: CDR1 MNHNS, CDR2 SASEGT. The CDR3 sequence is 15 residues long. V trimming: 5 bases; J trimming: 8 bases; junction bases outside the gene matches: 9.

The chain combines TRBV5-5 with TRBJ2-5; D is ambiguous. The V and J ends lost 0 bases and 2 bases respectively, with 14 bases between them. The germline CDR1 and CDR2 sequences are SGHKS and YYEKEE (reference sequence). This CDR3 spans 16 amino acids. DNA for the CDR3: TGTGCCAGCAGCTTGGTCGCTACCCGTTATCAAGAGACCCAGTACTTC. Protein sequence: CASSLVATRYQETQYF.

About this clone itself: This CDR3 is also generated by other DNA sequences in the sample. The chain combines TRBV2 with TRBJ2-2; D gene unclear. The V and J ends lost 4 bases and 0 bases respectively, with 9 bases between them. The CDR3 runs 15 residues. Germline CDR1 is SNHLY and CDR2 is FYNNEI. CDR3 DNA: TGTGCCAGCAGTGGTGGTCGCGCGAACACCGGGGAGCTGTTTTTT. This translates into CASSGGRANTGELFF.

The chain combines TRBV30 with TRBJ1-6, with D hard to call. Germline CDR1 is GTSNPN and CDR2 is SVGIG (reference sequence). The CDR3 contains 15 residues. V dropped 4 bases and J dropped 5 bases, with 15 bases sitting between them. The CDR3 bases are TGTGCCTGGATGACGGGAGGCGGGAATAATTCACCCCTCCACTTT. Protein: CAWMTGGGNNSPLHF. Full variable domain (remainder filled in from reference TRBV30 and TRBJ1-6): SQTIHQWPATLVQPVGSPLSLECTVEGTSNPNLYWYRQAAGRGLQLLFYSVGIGQISSEVPQNLSASRPQDRQFILSSKKLLLSDSGFYLCAWMTGGGNNSPLHFGNGTRLTVT.

The chain carries TRBV29-1 and TRBJ2-7; 8 nucleotides align to TRBD1. With 4 bases clipped from V and 2 bases from J, the junction kept 4 bases outside the gene matches. The CDR3 is 13 amino acids. Germline CDR1 reads SQVTM; CDR2 reads ANQGSEA. The CDR3 sequence is CSVADRGTYEQYF. The DNA for the CDR3 is TGCAGCGTTGCCGACAGGGGCACCTACGAGCAGTACTTC.

The chain combines TRBV10-1 with TRBJ1-1, with D perhaps TRBD1 (5 bases). The CDR3 length is 14 residues. Trimming left V 2 bases short and J 10 bases short, with 17 bases between. Germline V gene data show CDR1 as WNHNN and CDR2 as SYGVQD (reference sequence). The CDR3 reads CASSESGRVYGAFF. In DNA, the CDR3 is TGCGCCAGCAGTGAGAGTGGCAGGGTGTATGGAGCTTTCTTT.

V and J are TRBV4-1 and TRBJ1-6; D not certain. The CDR3 sequence is 12 residues long. Trimming took 8 bases from V and 8 from J, leaving 10 bases between them. The germline V gene encodes CDR1 MGHRA and CDR2 YSYEKL. The CDR3, as DNA: TGCGCCAGCCGCTTTGGGGATTCACCCCTCCACTTT. Protein sequence: CASRFGDSPLHF.

This clone was seen only once. CDR3 sequence: CASSLRTGGLETQYF. The CDR3 DNA sequence: TGTGCCAGCAGCTTGAGAACGGGAGGGCTGGAGACCCAGTACTTC. The chain combines TRBV7-2 with TRBJ2-5; TRBD2 matches 8 bases. V was pared by 3 bases and J by 5 bases, with 8 bases of the junction left unmatched. This CDR3 contains 15 residues. Per germline, CDR1 SGHTA and CDR2 FQGNSA. The entire variable domain, with the rest obtained from reference TRBV7-2 and TRBJ2-5, is as follows: GAGVSQSPSNKVTEKGKDVELRCDPISGHTALYWYRQSLGQGLEFLIYFQGNSAPDKSGLPSDRFSAERTGGSVSTLTIQRTQQEDSAVYLCASSLRTGGLETQYFGPGTRLLVL.

This rearrangement joins TRBV6-1 to TRBJ2-3; D is perhaps TRBD1 (5 bases). Trimming cost V 4 bases and J 3 bases, with 8 bases left between them. The length of the CDR3 is 13 residues. Germline V CDR1 and CDR2: MNHNS, SASEGT. The CDR3 DNA is TGTGCCAGCAGTGTTCAGGGAACAGATACGCAGTATTTT. This codes for CASSVQGTDTQYF.

The chain uses TRBV6-4 and TRBJ2-3; 9 bases agree with TRBD2. The CDR3 has 15 amino acids. Germline V CDR1 and CDR2: MRHNA, SNTAGT. J lost 5 bases, V lost 6 bases, and 9 bases had no gene match. The CDR3 nucleotides are TGTGCCAGCAGCCCCGGGGCGGGAGGGAAAGATACGCAGTATTTT. It encodes CASSPGAGGKDTQYF.

This chain connects TRBV20-1 to TRBJ2-3; D is unclear. CDR3 length equals 10 residues. Trimming pared 4 bases from V and 9 bases from J, leaving 8 bases between. In germline, CDR1 is DFQATT, CDR2 SNEGSKA (reference sequence). The CDR3: CSAIGSTQYF. CDR3 DNA: TGCAGTGCTATAGGTAGCACGCAGTATTTT.

V gene TRBV2 combines with J gene TRBJ2-5; 9 nucleotides agree with TRBD1. V trimming: 6 bases; J trimming: 1 base; junction bases outside the gene matches: 3. CDR1 is SNHLY, CDR2 FYNNEI, per germline. CDR3 length equals 14 residues. As DNA, the CDR3 is TGTGCCAGCAGGGACAGGGGATTCCAAGAGACCCAGTACTTC. Translating gives CASRDRGFQETQYF.

The chain employs TRBV18 and TRBJ1-4, with 7 bases lining up with TRBD1. V trimming: 0 bases; J trimming: 4 bases; junction bases outside the gene matches: 2. CDR3 length: 15 amino acids. Looked up from germline, CDR1 is KGHSH and CDR2 is LQKENI. The CDR3 bases are TGTGCCAGCTCACCACCGGGACAGCATAATGAAAAACTGTTTTTT. Translating it yields CASSPPGQHNEKLFF.

Concerning this clone itself: Additional DNA sequences in this sample encode the identical CDR3. This chain links TRBV11-2 with TRBJ2-5; 13 bases align to TRBD2. Per the germline V gene, CDR1 is SGHAT and CDR2 is FQNNGV. V gave up 2 bases and J gave up 1 base; unmatched junction bases: 4. This CDR3 is built from 17 residues. The CDR3 DNA sequence: TGTGCCAGCAGCTTATGGGGACTAGCGGGGTCCCAAGAGACCCAGTACTTC. Protein sequence: CASSLWGLAGSQETQYF. Variable domain in full (rest from reference TRBV11-2 and TRBJ2-5): EAGVAQSPRYKIIEKRQSVAFWCNPISGHATLYWYQQILGQGPKLLIQFQNNGVVDDSQLPKDRFSAERLKGVDSTLKIQPAKLEDSAVYLCASSLWGLAGSQETQYFGPGTRLLVL.

The rearrangement links TRBV5-6 to TRBJ1-5; no clear D gene. Germline CDR1 SGHDT, CDR2 YYEEEE. V was cut by 1 base and J by 7 bases, with 6 bases left in between. The CDR3 has 12 amino acids. DNA of the CDR3: TGTGCCAGCAGCTTGTTTCGACAGCCCCAGCATTTT. Protein sequence: CASSLFRQPQHF. Drawing the rest from reference TRBV5-6 and TRBJ1-5, the complete variable domain is DAGVTQSPTHLIKTRGQQVTLRCSPKSGHDTVSWYQQALGQGPQFIFQYYEEEERQRGNFPDRFSGHQFPNYSSELNVNALLLGDSALYLCASSLFRQPQHFGDGTRLSIL.

This clone was observed a handful of times. The chain links TRBV4-2 to TRBJ1-1; D is unresolved. The CDR3 length is 14 residues. Looked up from germline, CDR1 is LGHNA and CDR2 is YNFKEQ. Trimming cost V 3 bases and J 0 bases, with 8 bases left between them. CDR3 coding DNA: TGTGCCAGCAGCCACGACGCTATGAACACTGAAGCTTTCTTT. Its protein is CASSHDAMNTEAFF.